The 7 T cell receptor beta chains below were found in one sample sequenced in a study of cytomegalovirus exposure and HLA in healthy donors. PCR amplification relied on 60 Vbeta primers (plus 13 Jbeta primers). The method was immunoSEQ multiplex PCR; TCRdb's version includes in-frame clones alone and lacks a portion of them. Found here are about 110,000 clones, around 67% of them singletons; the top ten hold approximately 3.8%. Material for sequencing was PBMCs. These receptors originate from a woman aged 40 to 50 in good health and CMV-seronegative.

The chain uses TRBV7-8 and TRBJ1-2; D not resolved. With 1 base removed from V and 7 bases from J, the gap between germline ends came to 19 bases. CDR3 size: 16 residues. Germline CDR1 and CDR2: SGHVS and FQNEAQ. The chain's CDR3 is CASSLVSNPVTVGYTF. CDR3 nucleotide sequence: TGTGCCAGCAGCTTAGTGAGTAACCCGGTAACGGTTGGCTACACCTTC.

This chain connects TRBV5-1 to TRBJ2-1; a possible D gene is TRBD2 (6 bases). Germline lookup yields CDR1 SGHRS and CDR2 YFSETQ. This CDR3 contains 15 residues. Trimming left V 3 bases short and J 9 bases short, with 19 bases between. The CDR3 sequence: CASSSTWGSGVEQFF. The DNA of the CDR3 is TGCGCCAGCAGCTCCACGTGGGGGTCGGGAGTTGAGCAGTTCTTC.

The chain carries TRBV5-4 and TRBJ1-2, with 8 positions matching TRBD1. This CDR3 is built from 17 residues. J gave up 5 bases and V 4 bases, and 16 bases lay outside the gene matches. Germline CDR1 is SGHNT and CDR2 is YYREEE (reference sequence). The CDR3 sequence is CASSRERAGGASYGYTF. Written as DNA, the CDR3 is TGTGCCAGCAGCCGTGAACGGGCAGGGGGCGCTTCTTATGGCTACACCTTC.

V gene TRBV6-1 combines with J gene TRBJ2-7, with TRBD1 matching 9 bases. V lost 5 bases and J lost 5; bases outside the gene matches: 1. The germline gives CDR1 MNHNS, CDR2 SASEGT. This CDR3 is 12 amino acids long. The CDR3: CASSTGGNEQYF. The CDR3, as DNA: TGTGCCAGCAGTACAGGGGGCAACGAGCAGTACTTC.

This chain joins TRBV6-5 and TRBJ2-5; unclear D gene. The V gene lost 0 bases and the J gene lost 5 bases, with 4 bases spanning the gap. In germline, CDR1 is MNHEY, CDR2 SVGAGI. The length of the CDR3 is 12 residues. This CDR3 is CASSYSRETQYF. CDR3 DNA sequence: TGTGCCAGCAGTTACTCGAGGGAGACCCAGTACTTC.

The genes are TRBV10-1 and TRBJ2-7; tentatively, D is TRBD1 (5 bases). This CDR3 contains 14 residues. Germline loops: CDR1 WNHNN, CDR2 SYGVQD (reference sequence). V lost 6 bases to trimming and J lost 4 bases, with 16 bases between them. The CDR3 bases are TGCGCCAGCAGGCTGGGTACCAAGGGGTACGAGCAGTACTTC. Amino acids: CASRLGTKGYEQYF.

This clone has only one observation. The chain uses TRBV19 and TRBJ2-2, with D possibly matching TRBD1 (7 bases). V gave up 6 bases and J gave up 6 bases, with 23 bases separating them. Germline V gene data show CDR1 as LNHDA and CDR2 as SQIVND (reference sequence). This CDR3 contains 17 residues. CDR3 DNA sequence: TGTGCCAGTAGCAACCCCCCGGGTACAGGGGAGGCCGGGGAGCTGTTTTTT. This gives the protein CASSNPPGTGEAGELFF.